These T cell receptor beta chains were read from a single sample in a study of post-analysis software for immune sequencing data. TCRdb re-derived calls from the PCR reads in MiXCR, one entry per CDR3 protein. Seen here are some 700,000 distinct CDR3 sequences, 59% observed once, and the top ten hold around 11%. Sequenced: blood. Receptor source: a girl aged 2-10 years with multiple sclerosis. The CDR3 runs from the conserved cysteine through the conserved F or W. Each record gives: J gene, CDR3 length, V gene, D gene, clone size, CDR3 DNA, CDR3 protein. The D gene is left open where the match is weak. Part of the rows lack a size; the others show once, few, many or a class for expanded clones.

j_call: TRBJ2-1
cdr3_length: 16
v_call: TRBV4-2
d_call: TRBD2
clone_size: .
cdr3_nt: TGTGCCAGCAGCCAAGAATCCAGCGGGAGTAGCAATGAGCAGTTCTTC
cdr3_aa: CASSQESSGSSNEQFF

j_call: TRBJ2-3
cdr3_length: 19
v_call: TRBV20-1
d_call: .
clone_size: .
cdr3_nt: TGCAGTGCTAGAGCGCGAGGAGCTCTCGCTAGCGGAGGGGGAGATACGCAGTATTTT
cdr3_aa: CSARARGALASGGGDTQYF

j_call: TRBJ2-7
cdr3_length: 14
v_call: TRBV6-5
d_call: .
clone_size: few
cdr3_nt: TGTGCCAGCAGTGCGGACAGCCACTCCTACGAGCAGTACTTC
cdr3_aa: CASSADSHSYEQYF

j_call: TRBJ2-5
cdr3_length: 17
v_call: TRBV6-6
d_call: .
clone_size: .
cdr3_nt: TGTGCCAGCAGTTACTCGATAGCCCCCGGGACGGAAGAGACCCAGTACTTC
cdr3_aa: CASSYSIAPGTEETQYF

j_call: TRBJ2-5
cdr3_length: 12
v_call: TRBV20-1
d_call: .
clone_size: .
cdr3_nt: TGCAGTGCTAGAGTCTGGGGAGAGACCCAGTACTTC
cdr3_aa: CSARVWGETQYF

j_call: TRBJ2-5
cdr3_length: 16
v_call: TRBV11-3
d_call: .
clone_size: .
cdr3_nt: TGTGCCAGCAGCTTATTCGATACGGGGAACCAAGAGACCCAGTACTTC
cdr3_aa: CASSLFDTGNQETQYF

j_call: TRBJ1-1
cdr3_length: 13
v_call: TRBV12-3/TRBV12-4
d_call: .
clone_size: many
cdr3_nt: TGTGCCAGCAGTTTTCACTTGAACACTGAAGCTTTCTTT
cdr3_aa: CASSFHLNTEAFF

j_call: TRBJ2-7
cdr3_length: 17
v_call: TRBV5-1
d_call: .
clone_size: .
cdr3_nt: TGCGCCAGCAGCTTGTTGCCGAGGGTATTTACCTACTACGAGCAGTACTTC
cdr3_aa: CASSLLPRVFTYYEQYF

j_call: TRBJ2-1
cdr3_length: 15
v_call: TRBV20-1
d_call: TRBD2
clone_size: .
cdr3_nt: TGCAGTGCTAGCCGACTAGCGGGGATCTACAATGAGCAGTTCTTC
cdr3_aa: CSASRLAGIYNEQFF

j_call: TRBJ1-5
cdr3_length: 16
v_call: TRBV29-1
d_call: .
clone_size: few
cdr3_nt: TGCAGCGTTGTTTATAGTGAGGGAGCGTACAATCAGCCCCAGCATTTT
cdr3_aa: CSVVYSEGAYNQPQHF

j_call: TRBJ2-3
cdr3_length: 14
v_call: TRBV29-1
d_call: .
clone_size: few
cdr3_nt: TGCAGCGTTGGGAGGGCGGTTAGCACAGATACGCAGTATTTT
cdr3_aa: CSVGRAVSTDTQYF

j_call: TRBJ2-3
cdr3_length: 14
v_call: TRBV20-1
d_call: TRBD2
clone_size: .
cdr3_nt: TGCAGTGCTAGAGGCGGGGGGGCCTTGGATACGCAGTATTTT
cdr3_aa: CSARGGGALDTQYF

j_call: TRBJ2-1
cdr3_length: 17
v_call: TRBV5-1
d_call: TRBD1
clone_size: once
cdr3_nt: TGCGCCAGCAGCCTACTAAGGACAGGGAGGTCTGAGTTGGAGCAGTTCTTC
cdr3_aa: CASSLLRTGRSELEQFF

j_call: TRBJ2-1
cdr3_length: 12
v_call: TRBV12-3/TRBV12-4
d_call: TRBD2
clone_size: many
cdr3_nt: TGTGCCAGCAGTGTGGCGGGGGGCGAGCAGTTCTTC
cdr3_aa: CASSVAGGEQFF

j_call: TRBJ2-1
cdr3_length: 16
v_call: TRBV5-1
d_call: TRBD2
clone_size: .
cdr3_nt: TGCGCCAGCAGCTTGGCCGGGACTAGCGGGATCAATGAGCAGTTCTTC
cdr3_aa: CASSLAGTSGINEQFF

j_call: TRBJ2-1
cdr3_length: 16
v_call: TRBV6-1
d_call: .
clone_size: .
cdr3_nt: TGTGCCAGCAGACACCCGGGTGGTGTCTCCTACAATGAGCAGTTCTTC
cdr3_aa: CASRHPGGVSYNEQFF

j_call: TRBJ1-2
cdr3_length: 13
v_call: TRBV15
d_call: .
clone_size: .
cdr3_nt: TGTGCCACCAGCAGCCACAGGGTCCAAGGCTACACCTTC
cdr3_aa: CATSSHRVQGYTF

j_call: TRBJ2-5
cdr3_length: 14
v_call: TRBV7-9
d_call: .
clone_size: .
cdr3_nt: TGTGCCAGCAGCCGCCGGAGGTCTCAAGAGACCCAGTACTTC
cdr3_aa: CASSRRRSQETQYF

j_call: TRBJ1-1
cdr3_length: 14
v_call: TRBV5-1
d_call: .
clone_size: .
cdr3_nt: TGCGCCAGCAGCGGTTACGACAGTCCCACTGAGGCTTTCTTT
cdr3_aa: CASSGYDSPTEAFF

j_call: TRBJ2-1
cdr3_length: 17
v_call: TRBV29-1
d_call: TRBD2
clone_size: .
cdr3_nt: TGCAGCGCTGGACTAGCGGGAGGCCCCACCTCCGGCGATGAGCAGTTCTTC
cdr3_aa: CSAGLAGGPTSGDEQFF

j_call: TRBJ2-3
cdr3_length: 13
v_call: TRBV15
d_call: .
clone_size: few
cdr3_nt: TGTGCCACCTCGGAGGGGGCCACAGATACGCAGTATTTT
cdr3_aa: CATSEGATDTQYF

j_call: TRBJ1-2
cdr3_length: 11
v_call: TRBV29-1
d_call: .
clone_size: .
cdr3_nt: TGCAGCGTTGAAGGGGTCGGGGGGTACACCTTC
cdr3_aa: CSVEGVGGYTF

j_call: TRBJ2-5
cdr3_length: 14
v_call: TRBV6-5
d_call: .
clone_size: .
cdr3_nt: TGTGCCAGCAGTTATCTGACTAGTAGAGAGACCCAGTACTTC
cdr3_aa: CASSYLTSRETQYF

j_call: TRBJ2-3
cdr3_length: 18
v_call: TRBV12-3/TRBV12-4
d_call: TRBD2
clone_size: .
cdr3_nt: TGTGCCAGCAACGACAGGGGTATACCTAGCGGGAGAGGAGATACGCAGTATTTT
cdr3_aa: CASNDRGIPSGRGDTQYF

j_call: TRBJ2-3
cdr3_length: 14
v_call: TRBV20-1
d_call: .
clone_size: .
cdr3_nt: TGCAGTGCTAGGATGACGGTGACGGCAGATACGCAGTATTTT
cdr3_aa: CSARMTVTADTQYF

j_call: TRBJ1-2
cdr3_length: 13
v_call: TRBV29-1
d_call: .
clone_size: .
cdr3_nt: TGCAGCGTTGATTCGGGGGCGAACTATGGCTACACCTTC
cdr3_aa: CSVDSGANYGYTF

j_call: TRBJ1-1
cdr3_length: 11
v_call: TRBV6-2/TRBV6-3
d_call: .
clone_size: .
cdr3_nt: TGTGCCAGCAGTTACACGGGGGACGCTTTCTTT
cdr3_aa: CASSYTGDAFF

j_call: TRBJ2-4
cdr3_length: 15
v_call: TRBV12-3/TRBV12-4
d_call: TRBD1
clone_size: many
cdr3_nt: TGTGCCAGCAGACCCCGGGACAGGGTTCTAAACATTCAGTACTTC
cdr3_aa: CASRPRDRVLNIQYF

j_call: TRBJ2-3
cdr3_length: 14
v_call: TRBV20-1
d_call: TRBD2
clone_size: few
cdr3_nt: TGCAGTGCTACAGCGGGGGACAGCACAGATACGCAGTATTTT
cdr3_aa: CSATAGDSTDTQYF

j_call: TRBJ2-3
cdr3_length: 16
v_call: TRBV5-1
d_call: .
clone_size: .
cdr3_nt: TGCGCCAGCAGCTTGTGGGCAGGGGCCCGCACAGATACGCAGTATTTT
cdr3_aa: CASSLWAGARTDTQYF

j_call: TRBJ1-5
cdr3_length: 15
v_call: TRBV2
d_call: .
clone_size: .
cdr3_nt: TGTGCCAGCACCGAATGGGGGGAAGGCCATCAGCCCCAGCATTTT
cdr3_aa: CASTEWGEGHQPQHF

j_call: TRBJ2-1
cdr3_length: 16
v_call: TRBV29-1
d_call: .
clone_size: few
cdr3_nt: TGCAGCGTTGAAGATTTGGCAGCGGGACACCCCAATGAGCAGTTCTTC
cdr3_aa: CSVEDLAAGHPNEQFF

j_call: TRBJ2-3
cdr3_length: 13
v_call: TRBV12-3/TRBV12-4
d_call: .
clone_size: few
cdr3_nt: TGTGCCAGCAGTTTATGGAGAGCCGATACGCAGTATTTT
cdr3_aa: CASSLWRADTQYF

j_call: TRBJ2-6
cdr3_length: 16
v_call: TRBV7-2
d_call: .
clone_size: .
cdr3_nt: TGTGCCAGCAGCTTAGGCCGGTTCTCTGGGGCCGACGTCCTGACTTTC
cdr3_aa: CASSLGRFSGADVLTF

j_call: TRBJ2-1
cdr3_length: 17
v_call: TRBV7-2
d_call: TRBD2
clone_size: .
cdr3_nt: TGTGCCAGCAGCTTCCGGACTAGCGGGAGTATAAACAATGAGCAGTTCTTC
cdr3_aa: CASSFRTSGSINNEQFF